These 8 T cell receptor beta chains originate from one sample sequenced in a study of control samples from healthy donors and cancer patients. Only in-frame clones appear in the TCRdb table, and some are missing; sequencing was by immunoSEQ multiplex PCR. The sample has roughly 58,000 clones; more than 70% are singletons. Sequenced: PBMCs. These receptors all stem from a woman aged 55-70 years with lung cancer.

The chain uses TRBV18 and TRBJ1-3; D not resolved. CDR1 and CDR2 from the germline V gene are KGHSH and LQKENI. This CDR3 has 14 amino acids. The ends were cut back, 5 bases at V and 1 base at J, with 9 bases in the middle. CDR3 sequence reads: CASSSRESGNTIYF. CDR3 coding DNA: TGTGCCAGCTCATCACGGGAATCTGGAAACACCATATATTTT.

CDR3 bases: TGCGCCAGCAGCTTGGGGGACGGGGAATACAATGAGCAGTTCTTC. Protein sequence: CASSLGDGEYNEQFF. The rearrangement links TRBV5-1 to TRBJ2-1; either TRBD1 or TRBD2 may supply D (5 bases each). With 0 bases removed from V and 4 bases from J, the gap between germline ends came to 11 bases. Germline CDR1 reads SGHRS; CDR2 reads YFSETQ. The CDR3 extends over 15 amino acids.

The gene calls are TRBV19 and TRBJ1-5, with D tentatively TRBD1 (5 bases). V lost 4 bases, J lost 7 bases, and 14 bases lay in between. The CDR3 consists of 14 residues. The V gene's germline CDR1 is LNHDA and CDR2 SQIVND (reference sequence). The CDR3 reads CASSTQMSGQPQHF. The CDR3 region has the DNA TGTGCCAGTAGTACCCAGATGTCAGGGCAGCCCCAGCATTTT.

V gene TRBV4-2 combines with J gene TRBJ1-4; 11 nucleotides agree with TRBD1. The CDR3 runs 16 residues. Looked up from germline, CDR1 is LGHNA and CDR2 is YNFKEQ. J gave up 8 bases and V 4 bases, and 9 bases lay outside the gene matches. CDR3 in DNA: TGTGCCAGCAGCCTACACCGCGGACAGGGGGCAGAAAAACTGTTTTTT. Translating it yields CASSLHRGQGAEKLFF.

The chain combines TRBV23-1 with TRBJ2-7; no definite D call. TRBV23-1 is treated as an ORF (open reading frame) with a function not yet certain. The CDR3 is made up of 16 amino acids. V was pared by 2 bases and J by 6 bases, with 20 bases between. The chain's CDR3 is CASSQTADWADGEQYF. The CDR3, as DNA: TGCGCCAGCAGTCAAACCGCAGACTGGGCGGATGGCGAGCAGTACTTC.

V usage is TRBV30 and J usage is TRBJ1-2; D is uncertain. CDR1 is GTSNPN, CDR2 SVGIG, per germline (reference sequence). V lost 4 bases, J lost 2 bases, and 14 bases lay in between. The CDR3 is 14 residues long. CDR3 sequence reads: CAWTNQDGNYGYTF. The CDR3 DNA sequence: TGTGCCTGGACAAACCAGGACGGGAACTATGGCTACACCTTC.

The CDR3 nucleotides read TGTGCCAGCAGCGTATTGGGGGACGGCACCGGGGAGCTGTTTTTT. Its translation is CASSVLGDGTGELFF. The chain carries TRBV9 and TRBJ2-2; D is possibly TRBD1 or TRBD2 (5 bases each). The CDR3 loop spans 15 amino acids. CDR1 is SGDLS, CDR2 YYNGEE, per germline. The V and J ends lost 1 base and 4 bases respectively, with 11 bases between them.

This chain links TRBV5-1 with TRBJ1-2; a weak D match, TRBD1 (6 bases). Germline V lookup: CDR1 SGHRS, CDR2 YFSETQ. With 4 bases removed from V and 8 bases from J, the gap between germline ends came to 12 bases. The CDR3 totals 12 residues. The CDR3 bases are TGCGCCAGCAGCGGGGACACCCGGGGCTACACCTTC. It is translated as CASSGDTRGYTF.